This TCR beta chain was observed in a study of blood T cell repertoires in COVID-19. About the study: From the United States, Italy and Spain came samples of acute and convalescent COVID-19.

In the original processing: By means of reference gene primer amplification, nucleated cell counts were estimated. Repertoires were generated with immunoSEQ multiplex PCR, while TCRdb's copy carries only in-frame clones and drops some. V and J calls plus clone size are reproduced from that table; the DNA served to infer D and trimming. This sample carries hundreds of thousands of clones, 80% to 90% of them seen once, and the ten largest clones take 3% to 4.5%. Germline V gene lookup returns CDR1 MNHEY and CDR2 SVGAGI. The CDR3 runs 13 residues. Between the trimmed V and J ends, which lost 5 bases and 5 bases, there was a span of 10 bases.

Material: PBMCs or T cells enriched from blood (not recorded which). The clonotype originates from a woman between 40 and 50 years old who had been exposed to COVID-19. V and J are TRBV6-5 and TRBJ1-5, with D perhaps TRBD1 (5 bases). The CDR3 nucleotides are TGTGCCAGCAGTAGACAGCGTGATCAGCCCCAGCATTTT. It encodes CASSRQRDQPQHF.